The present T cell receptor (beta chain) was sequenced within a study of blood T cell repertoires in COVID-19. Looking at the study overall: Collection of acute and convalescent COVID-19 samples took place in the United States, Italy and Spain.

The CDR3 contains 14 residues. The V end was cut by 0 bases, the J end by 8 bases, with 13 bases between. From germline, CDR1 is SGHTA and CDR2 FQGNSA. This clone was detected once. The repertoire was sequenced with immunoSEQ multiplex PCR; TCRdb's copy has only in-frame clones and lacks some. Of some 170,000 clones listed, about nine tenths are singletons. The TCR sequence derives from a man aged 55 to 70 with active or convalescent COVID-19. The sample was peripheral blood. This chain links TRBV7-2 with TRBJ1-2; no firm D call. The CDR3 DNA reads TGTGCCAGCAGCTTAGCATCAGGCCCGGGAGGCTACACCTTC. It specifies CASSLASGPGGYTF.